This note documents a single T cell receptor (beta chain) sequence. The target antigen is unknown. This entry is derived from a study of T cell responses to AZD1222 COVID-19 vaccine. Findings of the study overall: Mapped onto spike, vaccine-associated CD4 TCRs spanned it and were dominant at 160-218 and 743-854. Reportedly, close to half of spike-specific TCRs are directed against unmutated variant regions. Clonal diversity may have been underestimated in mostly white British donors.

Method: immunoSEQ multiplex PCR; TCRdb's copy keeps in-frame clones and lacks some. The sample carries about 48,000 clones, roughly 90% recorded once. In germline, CDR1 is MNHEY, CDR2 SVGEGT. Trimming left V 5 bases short and J 5 bases short, with 13 bases between. This CDR3 has 13 residues. The genes are TRBV6-2 or TRBV6-3 and TRBJ2-7; D is uncertain. This receptor was taken from an adult who received the AZD1222 COVID-19 vaccine. The input for sequencing was peripheral blood, taken 28 days after the second AZD1222 dose. CDR3 in DNA: TGTGCCAGCAGTAACCTGGTGGGGAACGAGCAGTACTTC. Residues: CASSNLVGNEQYF.